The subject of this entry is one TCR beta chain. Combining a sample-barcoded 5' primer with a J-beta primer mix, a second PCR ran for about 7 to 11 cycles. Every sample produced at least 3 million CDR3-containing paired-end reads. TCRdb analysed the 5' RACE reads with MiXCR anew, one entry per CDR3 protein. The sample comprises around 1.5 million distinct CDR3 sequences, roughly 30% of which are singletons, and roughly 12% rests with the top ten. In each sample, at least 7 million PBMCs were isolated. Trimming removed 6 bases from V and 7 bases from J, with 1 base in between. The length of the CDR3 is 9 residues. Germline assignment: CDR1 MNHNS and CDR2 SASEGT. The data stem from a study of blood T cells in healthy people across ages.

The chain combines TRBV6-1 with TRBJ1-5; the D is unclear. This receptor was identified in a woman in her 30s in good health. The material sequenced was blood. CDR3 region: CASSQPQHF. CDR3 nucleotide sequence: TGTGCCAGCAGCCAGCCCCAGCATTTT.